The text below deals with one TCR beta chain. Lactation, pregnancy, other autoimmune disease or uncontrolled infection led to exclusion of patients. Researchers amplified the TCR beta CDR3 regions from RNA transcripts. RT-PCR in the first round (using the HTBI primer set) targeted the TCR CDR3. One entry per CDR3 protein results from TCRdb running MiXCR on the multiplex PCR reads. The repertoire holds about 720,000 distinct CDR3 sequences, with about a sixth as singletons. V shed 10 bases and J shed 1 base, with 10 bases lying between them. The CDR3 extends over 12 amino acids. CDR1 LGHDT and CDR2 YNNKEL come from the germline V gene (reference sequence). This sample was included in a study of T cells in Graves' hyperthyroidism and ophthalmopathy.

The source is a man between 18 and 35 years old with Graves' hyperthyroidism. The chain employs TRBV3-1 and TRBJ2-5, with D perhaps TRBD1 (6 bases). Source material: blood. This CDR3 reads CATGDAQETQYF. The CDR3 bases are TGTGCCACAGGGGACGCCCAAGAGACCCAGTACTTC.